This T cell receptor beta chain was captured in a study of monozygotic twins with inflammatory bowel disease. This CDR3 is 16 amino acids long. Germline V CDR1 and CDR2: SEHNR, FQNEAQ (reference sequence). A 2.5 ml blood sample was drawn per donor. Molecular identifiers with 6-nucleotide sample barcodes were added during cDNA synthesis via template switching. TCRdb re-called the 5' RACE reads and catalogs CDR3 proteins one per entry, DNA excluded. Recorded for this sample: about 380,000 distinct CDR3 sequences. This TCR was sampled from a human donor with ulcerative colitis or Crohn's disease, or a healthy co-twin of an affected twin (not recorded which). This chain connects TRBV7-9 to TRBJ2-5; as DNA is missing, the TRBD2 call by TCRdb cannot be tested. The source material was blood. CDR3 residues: CASSFIAGAPKETQYF.